This is a list of T cell receptor beta chains from one sample in a study of molecular identifiers for immune sequencing clone quantification. TCRdb re-derived calls from the PCR reads in MiXCR, one entry per CDR3 protein. The table has some 580,000 distinct CDR3 sequences, around 25% seen once; the top ten hold 0.78%. Sequenced: naive CD8+ T cells from blood, with Jurkat cell RNA spiked in. The receptors were gathered from a human donor in good health. Some libraries in this study had Jurkat cell RNA spiked in. Both conserved end residues are trimmed from each CDR3.

J gene	V gene	CDR3 protein
TRBJ1-5	TRBV21-1	ASSKVACDQPQH
TRBJ2-7	TRBV20-1	SARVAGLYEQY
TRBJ2-7	TRBV5-4	ASSSSPGTSIPMSYEQY
TRBJ2-3	TRBV7-9	ASSRTLAGEGDTQY
TRBJ2-3	TRBV4-3	ASSQGIPGQSTDTQY
TRBJ2-7	TRBV7-2	ASSSTSSSSYEQY
TRBJ2-1	TRBV6-6	ASQKGVEQF
TRBJ2-1	TRBV12-3/TRBV12-4	ASSPGTRGWQF
TRBJ2-1	TRBV7-2	ASSSPDYNEQF
TRBJ2-7	TRBV5-6	ASKRESYYEQY
TRBJ2-1	TRBV9	ASSPPPGGGEQF
TRBJ1-4	TRBV29-1	SVEDDRELNEKLF
TRBJ1-1	TRBV19	ASSIDQVVRRTEAF
TRBJ2-1	TRBV24-1	ATSPGTSARGEQF
TRBJ1-1	TRBV27	ASNFWGSEAF
TRBJ1-6	TRBV12-3/TRBV12-4	ASSLSGDPYNSPLH
TRBJ2-3	TRBV6-6	ASSAYRASRSTDTQY
TRBJ1-5	TRBV28	ASSLPAGGSWSQPQH
TRBJ2-5	TRBV27	ASSSGWSIYPETQY
TRBJ2-5	TRBV7-9	ASSPPDRENQETQY
TRBJ2-7	TRBV20-1	SARLAGALGNEQY
TRBJ2-2	TRBV24-1	ATSEQITGELF